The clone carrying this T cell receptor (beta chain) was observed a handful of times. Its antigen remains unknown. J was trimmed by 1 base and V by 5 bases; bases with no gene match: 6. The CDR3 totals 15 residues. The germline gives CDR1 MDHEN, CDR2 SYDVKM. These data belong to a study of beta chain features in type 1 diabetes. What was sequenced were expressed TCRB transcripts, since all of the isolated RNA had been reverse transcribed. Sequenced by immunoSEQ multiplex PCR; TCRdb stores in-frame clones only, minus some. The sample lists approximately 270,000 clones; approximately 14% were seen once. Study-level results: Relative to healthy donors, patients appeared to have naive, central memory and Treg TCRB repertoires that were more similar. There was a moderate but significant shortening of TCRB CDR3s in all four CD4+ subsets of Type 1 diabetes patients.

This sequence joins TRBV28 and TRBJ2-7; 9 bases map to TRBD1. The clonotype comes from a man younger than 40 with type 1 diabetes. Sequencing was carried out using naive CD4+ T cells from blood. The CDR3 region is CASSLPGTGSYEQYF. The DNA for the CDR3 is TGTGCCAGCAGTCTTCCCGGGACAGGGTCCTACGAGCAGTACTTC.